The rows below give T cell receptor beta chains drawn from one sample of a study of T cell responses to AZD1222 COVID-19 vaccine. Here immunoSEQ multiplex PCR was the method, and the copy in TCRdb shows in-frame clones only, minus some. The sample carries around 150,000 clones, more than 90% recorded once. The source was peripheral blood, collected on day 0 of AZD1222 vaccination. These receptors all stem from an adult in good health. Both conserved end residues are part of each CDR3. Each record gives: J gene, clone size, D gene, V gene, CDR3 protein, CDR3 DNA. The D gene is left open where the match is weak. Part of the rows lack a size; the others show once, few, many or a class for expanded clones.

j_gene: TRBJ2-7; abundance: .; d_gene: .; v_gene: TRBV29-1; CDR3aa: CSVKVASEAEQYF; CDR3nt: TGCAGCGTCAAGGTGGCTAGCGAAGCCGAGCAGTACTTC
j_gene: TRBJ1-1; abundance: .; d_gene: .; v_gene: TRBV11-2; CDR3aa: CASSLGRNVWDTEAFF; CDR3nt: TGTGCCAGCAGCTTGGGCAGGAATGTATGGGACACTGAAGCTTTCTTT
j_gene: TRBJ2-3; abundance: .; d_gene: TRBD1; v_gene: TRBV2; CDR3aa: CASSYRQGQLNTDTQYF; CDR3nt: TGTGCCAGCAGCTACCGACAGGGACAGTTAAACACAGATACGCAGTATTTT
j_gene: TRBJ2-1; abundance: .; d_gene: .; v_gene: TRBV21-1; CDR3aa: CASSSRTGPSYNEQFF; CDR3nt: TGTGCCAGCAGCAGTCGGACAGGCCCTTCCTACAATGAGCAGTTCTTC
j_gene: TRBJ1-2; abundance: .; d_gene: .; v_gene: TRBV7-8; CDR3aa: CASSLEGWGNYGYTF; CDR3nt: TGTGCCAGCAGCTTAGAGGGGTGGGGAAACTATGGCTACACCTTC
j_gene: TRBJ1-3; abundance: once; d_gene: TRBD1; v_gene: TRBV9; CDR3aa: CASSVGQGASGNTIYF; CDR3nt: TGTGCCAGCAGCGTGGGACAGGGGGCTTCGGGAAACACCATATATTTT
j_gene: TRBJ2-3; abundance: .; d_gene: .; v_gene: TRBV5-4; CDR3aa: CASSGRISGDTQYF; CDR3nt: TGTGCCAGCAGCGGGCGAATTTCAGGAGATACGCAGTATTTT
j_gene: TRBJ1-1; abundance: .; d_gene: TRBD1; v_gene: TRBV12-5; CDR3aa: CASGRWDRGTPEAFF; CDR3nt: TGTGCTAGTGGCCGCTGGGACAGGGGTACCCCTGAAGCTTTCTTT
j_gene: TRBJ1-6; abundance: .; d_gene: TRBD1; v_gene: TRBV24-1; CDR3aa: CATSEGTGYNSPLHF; CDR3nt: TGTGCCACCAGTGAAGGGACAGGGTATAATTCACCCCTCCACTTT
j_gene: TRBJ2-3; abundance: once; d_gene: TRBD2; v_gene: TRBV24-1; CDR3aa: CATSDPAGGASRTQYF; CDR3nt: TGTGCCACCAGTGACCCCGCGGGGGGGGCTAGCCGTACGCAGTATTTT
j_gene: TRBJ2-5; abundance: .; d_gene: TRBD1; v_gene: TRBV18; CDR3aa: CASSPPDREETQYF; CDR3nt: TGTGCCAGCTCACCACCGGACAGGGAAGAGACCCAGTACTTC
j_gene: TRBJ2-1; abundance: .; d_gene: TRBD2; v_gene: TRBV5-1; CDR3aa: CASSSSLAEQFF; CDR3nt: TGCGCCAGCAGCTCCTCACTAGCGGAGCAGTTCTTC
j_gene: TRBJ2-7; abundance: once; d_gene: TRBD2; v_gene: TRBV5-6; CDR3aa: CASSRLGGDSYEQYF; CDR3nt: TGTGCCAGCAGCAGGCTGGGGGGGGATTCCTACGAGCAGTACTTC
j_gene: TRBJ2-7; abundance: once; d_gene: TRBD1; v_gene: TRBV7-9; CDR3aa: CASSTGQGGSEQYF; CDR3nt: TGTGCCAGCAGCACAGGACAGGGTGGATCGGAGCAGTACTTC
j_gene: TRBJ1-5; abundance: .; d_gene: .; v_gene: TRBV19; CDR3aa: CASSIESNQPQHF; CDR3nt: TGTGCCAGTAGTATAGAGAGTAATCAGCCCCAGCATTTT
j_gene: TRBJ2-7; abundance: .; d_gene: TRBD2; v_gene: TRBV28; CDR3aa: CASSLLAGGNEQYF; CDR3nt: TGTGCCAGCAGTTTGTTAGCGGGGGGAAACGAGCAGTACTTC
j_gene: TRBJ1-3; abundance: few; d_gene: .; v_gene: TRBV11-2; CDR3aa: CASSFFAGPSSGNTIYF; CDR3nt: TGTGCCAGCAGCTTCTTCGCAGGGCCGAGCTCTGGAAACACCATATATTTT
j_gene: TRBJ2-5; abundance: .; d_gene: TRBD2; v_gene: TRBV10-3; CDR3aa: CAISEWSSGEKETQYF; CDR3nt: TGTGCCATCAGTGAGTGGTCTAGCGGGGAGAAAGAGACCCAGTACTTC
j_gene: TRBJ2-2; abundance: .; d_gene: .; v_gene: TRBV6-5; CDR3aa: CASSYDRSTGELFF; CDR3nt: TGTGCCAGCAGTTACGACAGGAGCACCGGGGAGCTGTTTTTT
j_gene: TRBJ2-1; abundance: .; d_gene: TRBD1; v_gene: TRBV28; CDR3aa: CASSPLGGNRGLYNEQFF; CDR3nt: TGTGCCAGCAGTCCTCTCGGCGGAAACAGGGGGCTCTACAATGAGCAGTTCTTC
j_gene: TRBJ2-7; abundance: medium-sized; d_gene: TRBD1; v_gene: TRBV27; CDR3aa: CASRTGATNEQYF; CDR3nt: TGTGCCAGCAGAACAGGGGCGACAAACGAGCAGTACTTC
j_gene: TRBJ1-5; abundance: .; d_gene: .; v_gene: TRBV27; CDR3aa: CASNPRADRLVNQPQHF; CDR3nt: TGTGCCAGCAACCCTCGGGCAGACAGGCTGGTCAATCAGCCCCAGCATTTT
j_gene: TRBJ2-7; abundance: .; d_gene: TRBD1; v_gene: TRBV28; CDR3aa: CASSLRGQSYEQYF; CDR3nt: TGTGCCAGCAGTTTGAGGGGACAGTCCTACGAGCAGTACTTC
j_gene: TRBJ2-7; abundance: .; d_gene: .; v_gene: TRBV21-1; CDR3aa: CASSGPDRGGEQYF; CDR3nt: TGTGCCAGCAGCGGGCCGGACAGGGGGGGCGAGCAGTACTTC
j_gene: TRBJ2-7; abundance: .; d_gene: TRBD1; v_gene: TRBV7-9; CDR3aa: CASIYTGGTGLSSEQYF; CDR3nt: TGTGCCAGCATTTATACAGGGGGGACAGGCCTATCGAGCGAGCAGTACTTC
j_gene: TRBJ1-6; abundance: .; d_gene: .; v_gene: TRBV19; CDR3aa: CASLRVPNSYSPLHF; CDR3nt: TGTGCCAGCCTCAGAGTCCCAAATTCTTATTCACCCCTCCACTTT
j_gene: TRBJ1-4; abundance: .; d_gene: .; v_gene: TRBV3-1/TRBV3-2; CDR3aa: CASSQGPLEKLFF; CDR3nt: TGTGCCAGCAGCCAAGGGCCGCTTGAAAAACTGTTTTTT
j_gene: TRBJ2-5; abundance: .; d_gene: .; v_gene: TRBV6-9; CDR3aa: CASSRFGLGGFRGVVETQYF; CDR3nt: TGTGCCAGCAGCAGGTTTGGCCTCGGGGGATTTAGAGGGGTAGTGGAGACCCAGTACTTC
j_gene: TRBJ1-6; abundance: once; d_gene: TRBD1; v_gene: TRBV7-9; CDR3aa: CASSASTGGSYNSPLHF; CDR3nt: TGTGCCAGCAGCGCCTCGACAGGGGGCAGTTATAATTCACCCCTCCACTTT
j_gene: TRBJ2-2; abundance: .; d_gene: .; v_gene: TRBV28; CDR3aa: CASSGSTGELFF; CDR3nt: TGTGCCAGCAGCGGGTCTACCGGGGAGCTGTTTTTT
j_gene: TRBJ2-3; abundance: .; d_gene: TRBD2; v_gene: TRBV5-4; CDR3aa: CASSSKVAGSLDTQYF; CDR3nt: TGTGCCAGCAGCTCAAAAGTAGCGGGATCTTTGGATACGCAGTATTTT
j_gene: TRBJ1-2; abundance: .; d_gene: .; v_gene: TRBV7-9; CDR3aa: CASSLLQFAGYTF; CDR3nt: TGTGCCAGCAGCTTGCTACAGTTTGCCGGATACACCTTC
j_gene: TRBJ1-1; abundance: .; d_gene: .; v_gene: TRBV29-1; CDR3aa: CSVLQGGVPEAFF; CDR3nt: TGCAGCGTTCTACAGGGCGGGGTACCTGAAGCTTTCTTT
j_gene: TRBJ1-6; abundance: .; d_gene: .; v_gene: TRBV19; CDR3aa: CASSRDPTSPLHF; CDR3nt: TGTGCCAGTAGTAGGGACCCTACTTCACCCCTCCACTTT
j_gene: TRBJ2-1; abundance: .; d_gene: .; v_gene: TRBV11-3; CDR3aa: CASSLNSYNEQFF; CDR3nt: TGTGCCAGCAGCTTAAACTCCTACAATGAGCAGTTCTTC
j_gene: TRBJ2-1; abundance: .; d_gene: .; v_gene: TRBV28; CDR3aa: CASSLGPSSYNEQFF; CDR3nt: TGTGCCAGCAGTTTAGGGCCGAGCTCCTACAATGAGCAGTTCTTC
j_gene: TRBJ2-3; abundance: .; d_gene: .; v_gene: TRBV15; CDR3aa: CATSRDQITNTDTQYF; CDR3nt: TGTGCCACCAGCAGAGATCAAATCACCAACACAGATACGCAGTATTTT
j_gene: TRBJ1-4; abundance: .; d_gene: .; v_gene: TRBV4-1; CDR3aa: CASSQDYGPSTNEKLFF; CDR3nt: TGCGCCAGCAGCCAAGATTACGGGCCCTCAACTAATGAAAAACTGTTTTTT
j_gene: TRBJ2-3; abundance: .; d_gene: .; v_gene: TRBV7-6; CDR3aa: CASSSIGSTDTQYF; CDR3nt: TGTGCCAGCAGCTCGATAGGGTCCACAGATACGCAGTATTTT
j_gene: TRBJ2-3; abundance: .; d_gene: .; v_gene: TRBV9; CDR3aa: CASSVVEGGTDTQYF; CDR3nt: TGTGCCAGCAGCGTAGTGGAGGGCGGCACAGATACGCAGTATTTT
j_gene: TRBJ1-1; abundance: .; d_gene: .; v_gene: TRBV18; CDR3aa: CASSPRGNTEAFF; CDR3nt: TGTGCCAGCTCACCACGGGGGAACACTGAAGCTTTCTTT
j_gene: TRBJ2-3; abundance: .; d_gene: TRBD2; v_gene: TRBV5-6; CDR3aa: CASSLRLAGITDTQYF; CDR3nt: TGTGCCAGCAGCTTGAGACTAGCGGGGATAACAGATACGCAGTATTTT
j_gene: TRBJ2-1; abundance: once; d_gene: TRBD2; v_gene: TRBV14; CDR3aa: CASSPSGVHNEQFF; CDR3nt: TGTGCCAGCAGCCCTAGCGGGGTCCACAATGAGCAGTTCTTC
j_gene: TRBJ1-2; abundance: .; d_gene: .; v_gene: TRBV7-9; CDR3aa: CASRRPAGRDGHGYTF; CDR3nt: TGTGCCAGCAGACGACCCGCGGGCAGGGACGGACATGGCTACACCTTC
j_gene: TRBJ1-1; abundance: few; d_gene: .; v_gene: TRBV7-9; CDR3aa: CASSLGQGWDTEAFF; CDR3nt: TGTGCCAGCAGCTTAGGGCAGGGGTGGGACACTGAAGCTTTCTTT
j_gene: TRBJ2-1; abundance: .; d_gene: TRBD1; v_gene: TRBV2; CDR3aa: CASSGGQGYNEQFF; CDR3nt: TGTGCCAGCAGTGGGGGACAGGGATACAATGAGCAGTTCTTC
j_gene: TRBJ1-2; abundance: .; d_gene: .; v_gene: TRBV6-6; CDR3aa: CASSYRTGLAYGYTF; CDR3nt: TGTGCCAGCAGTTACAGGACGGGATTAGCCTATGGCTACACCTTC
j_gene: TRBJ2-2; abundance: .; d_gene: .; v_gene: TRBV7-2; CDR3aa: CASSLDGAGELFF; CDR3nt: TGTGCCAGCAGCTTAGACGGAGCCGGGGAGCTGTTTTTT
j_gene: TRBJ2-2; abundance: .; d_gene: TRBD2; v_gene: TRBV27; CDR3aa: CASSPGTTSGELFF; CDR3nt: TGTGCCAGCAGTCCCGGGACTACCTCCGGGGAGCTGTTTTTT
j_gene: TRBJ1-1; abundance: .; d_gene: .; v_gene: TRBV29-1; CDR3aa: CSVGGGVLLNTEAFF; CDR3nt: TGCAGCGTGGGTGGGGGGGTCCTCTTGAACACTGAAGCTTTCTTT
j_gene: TRBJ2-1; abundance: .; d_gene: TRBD1; v_gene: TRBV11-2; CDR3aa: CASSIGQGTGFYDEQFF; CDR3nt: TGTGCCAGCAGCATTGGACAGGGCACTGGATTTTACGATGAGCAGTTCTTC
j_gene: TRBJ1-1; abundance: .; d_gene: .; v_gene: TRBV19; CDR3aa: CASSIRINTEAFF; CDR3nt: TGTGCCAGTAGTATCCGCATTAACACTGAAGCTTTCTTT
j_gene: TRBJ2-7; abundance: .; d_gene: TRBD1; v_gene: TRBV2; CDR3aa: CASSDNRDRGYEQYF; CDR3nt: TGTGCCAGCAGTGATAACCGGGACAGGGGGTACGAGCAGTACTTC
j_gene: TRBJ1-1; abundance: .; d_gene: .; v_gene: TRBV5-1; CDR3aa: CASSLAPVGEAFF; CDR3nt: TGCGCCAGCAGCTTGGCCCCTGTAGGTGAAGCTTTCTTT
j_gene: TRBJ2-1; abundance: once; d_gene: .; v_gene: TRBV19; CDR3aa: CATRGDTNEQFF; CDR3nt: TGTGCCACTAGGGGGGATACCAATGAGCAGTTCTTC
j_gene: TRBJ2-5; abundance: .; d_gene: .; v_gene: TRBV2; CDR3aa: CASTPLGREETQYF; CDR3nt: TGTGCCAGCACCCCGCTGGGAAGGGAAGAGACCCAGTACTTC
j_gene: TRBJ2-7; abundance: .; d_gene: TRBD2; v_gene: TRBV6-5; CDR3aa: CASSYAGAEYEQYF; CDR3nt: TGTGCCAGCAGTTACGCGGGAGCCGAATACGAGCAGTACTTC
j_gene: TRBJ1-2; abundance: .; d_gene: TRBD1; v_gene: TRBV28; CDR3aa: CASSFLWDRVMSNGYTF; CDR3nt: TGTGCCAGCAGTTTTCTCTGGGACAGGGTTATGTCAAATGGCTACACCTTC
j_gene: TRBJ2-2; abundance: .; d_gene: TRBD2; v_gene: TRBV5-1; CDR3aa: CASSQRLAGAGTGELFF; CDR3nt: TGCGCCAGCAGTCAACGACTAGCGGGGGCCGGGACCGGGGAGCTGTTTTTT
j_gene: TRBJ2-3; abundance: once; d_gene: TRBD2; v_gene: TRBV24-1; CDR3aa: CATSDSKASGGALDTQYF; CDR3nt: TGTGCCACCAGTGACTCCAAAGCAAGCGGGGGGGCACTAGATACGCAGTATTTT